Presented here are 17 T cell receptor beta chains from one specimen sequenced in a study of shared clonotypes between healthy human individuals. Clones were sequenced by immunoSEQ multiplex PCR, and TCRdb holds only the in-frame ones, with some missing. The data hold over a million clones, with approximately 96% observed a single time. Sequenced input: naive CD4+ T cells sorted from blood. As for subset: CD45RA+ positively selected. The receptors come from a man aged 25 to 40 in good health.

The rearrangement joins TRBV5-4 to TRBJ2-2; D may be TRBD2 (6 bases). The CDR3 sequence is 15 residues long. V was shortened by 0 bases and J by 4 bases, with 10 bases between the two germline ends. Germline V CDR1 and CDR2: SGHNT, YYREEE (reference sequence). Written as DNA, the CDR3 is TGTGCCAGCAGCTTGGAACTAGCTGGCACCGGGGAGCTGTTTTTT. It yields the protein CASSLELAGTGELFF.

The chain couples TRBV6-5 to TRBJ2-7; D is uncertain. Germline CDR1 MNHEY, CDR2 SVGAGI. V was pared by 7 bases and J by 5 bases, with 15 bases between. CDR3 length: 13 amino acids. CDR3 DNA sequence: TGTGCCAGCAAAACCGTCAGCAGCGACGAGCAGTACTTC. The encoded protein is CASKTVSSDEQYF.

The rearrangement uses TRBV19 and TRBJ2-7; D not resolved. CDR3 length: 8 amino acids. Germline values: CDR1 LNHDA, CDR2 SQIVND (reference sequence). V was shortened by 7 bases and J by 12 bases, with 7 bases between the two germline ends. The CDR3 loop is CASTEVYF. Here the CDR3 DNA reads TGTGCCAGTACTGAGGTGTACTTC.

The chain is built from TRBV18 and TRBJ2-7; D possibly corresponds to TRBD1 (6 bases). The CDR3 runs to 15 residues. Germline lookup yields CDR1 KGHSH and CDR2 LQKENI. Trimming left V 5 bases short and J 5 bases short, with 19 bases between. Here the CDR3 reads CASSNLPQGFHEQYF. CDR3 DNA: TGTGCCAGCTCAAATCTTCCTCAGGGGTTCCACGAGCAGTACTTC.

The rearrangement uses TRBV5-4 and TRBJ2-5; 11 bases match TRBD1. CDR1 and CDR2 from the germline V gene are SGHNT and YYREEE (reference sequence). The CDR3 contains 16 residues. V gave up 0 bases and J gave up 5 bases; unmatched junction bases: 6. The CDR3 bases are TGTGCCAGCAGCTTGGATAGGACAGGGGGCGGGGAGACCCAGTACTTC. Encoded protein: CASSLDRTGGGETQYF.

The table lists this clone with a count of one. The J gene is TRBJ1-5, the V gene TRBV5-4; D unresolved. This CDR3 has 14 amino acids. Germline lookup yields CDR1 SGHNT and CDR2 YYREEE (reference sequence). The V end was cut by 0 bases, the J end by 8 bases, with 12 bases between. The CDR3 DNA is TGTGCCAGCAGCTTGGGCCCCGAGTTGAAGCCCCAGCATTTT. This sequence encodes CASSLGPELKPQHF.

This rearrangement joins TRBV18 to TRBJ1-2; 10 bases line up with TRBD1. Germline trimming cut 3 bases from V and 7 bases from J; bases unmatched to any gene: 14. Germline V lookup: CDR1 KGHSH, CDR2 LQKENI. The CDR3 has 17 residues. CDR3 residues: CASSPKGGQGISRGYTF. CDR3 nucleotide sequence: TGTGCCAGCTCACCCAAAGGGGGACAGGGGATTAGTCGTGGCTACACCTTC.

This clone was recorded once. The rearrangement uses TRBV7-6 and TRBJ2-1; D is uncertain. Trimming stripped 2 bases from V and 0 bases from J, with 8 bases between. Germline CDR1 reads SGHVS; CDR2 reads FNYEAQ. The CDR3 has 15 amino acids. CDR3 nucleotide sequence: TGTGCCAGCAGCTTATCTCAGAGCTCCTACAATGAGCAGTTCTTC. This gives the protein CASSLSQSSYNEQFF.

This clone showed up just a few times. V gene TRBV30 combines with J gene TRBJ2-4; no reliable D call. Trimming left V 4 bases short and J 0 bases short, with 7 bases between. The germline V gene has CDR1 GTSNPN and CDR2 SVGIG (reference sequence). CDR3 length: 13 amino acids. The CDR3 DNA reads TGTGCCTGGACTAAGGGAGCCAAAAACATTCAGTACTTC. This translates into CAWTKGAKNIQYF.

The V and J genes are TRBV5-4 and TRBJ2-5; TRBD2 is a possible D gene (5 bases). The CDR3 is 14 residues long. V lost 4 bases and J lost 3, with 13 bases in between. Germline CDR1 reads SGHNT; CDR2 reads YYREEE (reference sequence). CDR3 coding DNA: TGTGCCAGCAGCAAGGAGGCCGCCAAAGAGACCCAGTACTTC. This codes for CASSKEAAKETQYF.

CDR3 in DNA: TGTGCCAGCAGGTTCTTTGGGGGCACAGATACGCAGTATTTT. This encodes CASRFFGGTDTQYF. This chain links TRBV5-6 with TRBJ2-3, with unresolved D. Trimming shortened V by 5 bases and J by 1 base, and 11 bases separated the two germline ends. The CDR3 covers 14 residues. CDR1 and CDR2 (germline): SGHDT, YYEEEE.

CDR3 amino acids: CASSAAAGQGETQYF. The CDR3 coding sequence is TGTGCCAGCTCTGCGGCGGCAGGGCAGGGAGAGACCCAGTACTTC. The chain employs TRBV5-4 and TRBJ2-5, with a tentative D call TRBD1 (5 bases). Between the trimmed V and J ends, which lost 7 bases and 4 bases, there was a span of 20 bases. CDR3 length: 15 residues. The germline gives CDR1 SGHNT, CDR2 YYREEE (reference sequence).

This chain uses TRBV10-3 with TRBJ2-1, with 15 bases lining up with TRBD2. There are 18 residues in the CDR3. V lost 2 bases and J lost 3; bases outside the gene matches: 5. Germline CDR1 ENHRY, CDR2 SYGVKD. CDR3 in DNA: TGTGCCATCAGTGAGGGAGGGACTAGCGGGAGGAACTACAATGAGCAGTTCTTC. Translation gives CAISEGGTSGRNYNEQFF.

V usage is TRBV10-3 and J usage is TRBJ1-2; D not resolved. V gave up 8 bases and J gave up 5 bases, with 12 bases separating them. Germline lookup yields CDR1 ENHRY and CDR2 SYGVKD. CDR3 length: 12 residues. CDR3 residues: CAISQNDYGYTF. In DNA form, the CDR3 reads TGTGCCATCTCCCAAAACGATTATGGCTACACCTTC.

The genes are TRBV5-4 and TRBJ2-5, with D perhaps matching TRBD2 (5 bases). The CDR3 length is 18 residues. CDR1 is SGHNT, CDR2 YYREEE, per germline (reference sequence). V was shortened by 4 bases and J by 0 bases, with 22 bases between the two germline ends. The CDR3 region has the DNA TGTGCCAGCAGCCGGAGGTCATCTCGTAGTCAGTACCAAGAGACCCAGTACTTC. Protein sequence: CASSRRSSRSQYQETQYF.

The chain joins TRBV28 to TRBJ1-1; D remains unclear. The CDR3 covers 13 residues. Germline V CDR1 and CDR2: MDHEN, SYDVKM. The V gene lost 3 bases and the J gene lost 2 bases, with 7 bases spanning the gap. This CDR3 is CASSFLRNTEAFF. The CDR3 nucleotides read TGTGCCAGCAGTTTTCTGAGAAACACTGAAGCTTTCTTT.

The chain couples TRBV10-2 to TRBJ2-7, with 8 bases aligning to TRBD2. Per germline, CDR1 WSHSY and CDR2 SAAADI. Losses at the gene ends were 8 bases for V and 7 bases for J; bases not matched to a gene: 16. This CDR3 has 15 residues. CDR3 region: CASQFGAGVMGEQYF. The CDR3 DNA reads as TGCGCCAGCCAATTCGGAGCGGGAGTGATGGGAGAGCAGTACTTC.